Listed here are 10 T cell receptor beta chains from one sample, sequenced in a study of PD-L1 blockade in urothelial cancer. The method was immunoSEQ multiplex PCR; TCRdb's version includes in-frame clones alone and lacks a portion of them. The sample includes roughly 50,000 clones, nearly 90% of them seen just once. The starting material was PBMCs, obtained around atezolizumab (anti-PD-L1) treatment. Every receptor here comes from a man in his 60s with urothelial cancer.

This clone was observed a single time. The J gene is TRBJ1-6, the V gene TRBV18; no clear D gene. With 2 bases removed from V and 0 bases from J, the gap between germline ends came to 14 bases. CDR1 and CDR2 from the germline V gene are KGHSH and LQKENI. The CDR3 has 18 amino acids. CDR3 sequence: CASSPVQYSSSYNSPLHF. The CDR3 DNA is TGTGCCAGCTCACCAGTTCAGTACAGCAGCTCCTATAATTCACCCCTCCACTTT.

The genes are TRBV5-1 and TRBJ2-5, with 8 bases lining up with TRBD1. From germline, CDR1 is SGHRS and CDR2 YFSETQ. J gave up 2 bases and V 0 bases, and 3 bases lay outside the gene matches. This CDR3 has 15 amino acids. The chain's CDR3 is CASSLGQGIQETQYF. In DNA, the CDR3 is TGCGCCAGCAGCTTGGGACAGGGGATACAAGAGACCCAGTACTTC.

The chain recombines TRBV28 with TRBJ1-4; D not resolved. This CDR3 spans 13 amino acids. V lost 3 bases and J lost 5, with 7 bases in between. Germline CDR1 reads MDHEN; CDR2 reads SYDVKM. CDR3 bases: TGTGCCAGCAGTTTTTCGGGGAATGAAAAACTGTTTTTT. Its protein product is CASSFSGNEKLFF. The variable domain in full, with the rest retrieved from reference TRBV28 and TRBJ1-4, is DVKVTQSSRYLVKRTGEKVFLECVQDMDHENMFWYRQDPGLGLRLIYFSYDVKMKEKGDIPEGYSVSREKKERFSLILESASTNQTSMYLCASSFSGNEKLFFGSGTQLSVL.

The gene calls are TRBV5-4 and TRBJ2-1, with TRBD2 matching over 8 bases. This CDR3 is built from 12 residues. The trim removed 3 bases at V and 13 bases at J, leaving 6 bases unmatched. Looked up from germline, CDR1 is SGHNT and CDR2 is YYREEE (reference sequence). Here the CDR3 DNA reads TGTGCCAGCAGCTCTGATGGGACTAGTCAGTTCTTC. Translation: CASSSDGTSQFF.

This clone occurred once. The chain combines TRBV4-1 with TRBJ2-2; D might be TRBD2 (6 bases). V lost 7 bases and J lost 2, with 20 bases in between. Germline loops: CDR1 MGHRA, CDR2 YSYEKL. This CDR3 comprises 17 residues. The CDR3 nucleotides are TGCGCCAGCACCCTATCGGAGGGGCGATATAACACCGGGGAGCTGTTTTTT. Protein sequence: CASTLSEGRYNTGELFF.

CDR3 amino acids: CASSIGARGNTGELFF. The CDR3 DNA is TGTGCCAGTAGTATAGGGGCCAGGGGAAACACCGGGGAGCTGTTTTTT. V is TRBV19 and J is TRBJ2-2, with D perhaps matching TRBD1 (6 bases). V was clipped by 1 base and J by 2 bases, with 11 bases between them. The CDR3 has 16 amino acids. CDR1 and CDR2 (germline): LNHDA, SQIVND (reference sequence).

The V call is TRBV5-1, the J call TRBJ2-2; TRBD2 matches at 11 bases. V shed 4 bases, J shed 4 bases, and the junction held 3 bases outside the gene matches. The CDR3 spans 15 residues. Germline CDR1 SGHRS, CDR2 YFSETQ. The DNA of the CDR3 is TGCGCCAGCAGCGCCGGGACTAGCGGCACCGGGGAGCTGTTTTTT. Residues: CASSAGTSGTGELFF.

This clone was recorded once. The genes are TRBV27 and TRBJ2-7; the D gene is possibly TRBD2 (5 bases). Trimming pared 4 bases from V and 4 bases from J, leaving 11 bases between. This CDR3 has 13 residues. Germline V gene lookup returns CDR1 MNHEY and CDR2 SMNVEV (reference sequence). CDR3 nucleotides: TGTGCCAGCAGTTACGGGGATCGGTACGAGCAGTACTTC. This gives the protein CASSYGDRYEQYF.

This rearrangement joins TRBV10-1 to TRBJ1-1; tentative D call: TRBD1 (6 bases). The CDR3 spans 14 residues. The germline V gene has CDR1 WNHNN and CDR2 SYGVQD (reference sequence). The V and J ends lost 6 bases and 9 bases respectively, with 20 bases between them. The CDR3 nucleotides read TGCGCCAGCAGGAGCTCAGGGACATCCGGTCAAGCTTTCTTT. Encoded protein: CASRSSGTSGQAFF.

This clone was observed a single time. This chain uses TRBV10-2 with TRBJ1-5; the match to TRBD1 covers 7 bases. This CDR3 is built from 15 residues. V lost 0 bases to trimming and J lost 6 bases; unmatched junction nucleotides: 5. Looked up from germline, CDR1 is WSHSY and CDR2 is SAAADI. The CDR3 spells CASSESRGAGQPQHF. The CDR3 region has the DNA TGCGCCAGCAGTGAGTCCAGGGGGGCTGGTCAGCCCCAGCATTTT.